This T cell receptor (beta chain) emerged from a study of PD-1 blockade in classical Hodgkin lymphoma (dated by TCRdb to 2018 to 2020). About the investigation overall: Nivolumab dosing was 3 mg/kg intravenously every 2 weeks, continuing until either disease progression or unacceptable toxicity. The study used TCR beta sequencing and CyTOF to define a peripheral blood immune signature of response to PD-1 blockade in classical Hodgkin lymphoma.

Details on this clone: This clone's antigen is unknown. No much larger clone is present one base from it, and per-base qualities are unavailable.

Genomic DNA was extracted with the Qiagen DNeasy kit from unsorted PBMCs and from negatively selected CD4+ and CD8+ fractions. TCR beta CDR3 regions were subjected to amplification by immunoSEQ multiplex PCR with primers that anneal to V and J segments. A synthetic immune receptor repertoire was used to minimize amplification bias, and remaining bias was computationally removed after sequencing. The authors' pipeline ran thus. Custom Python scripts were used to quantify repertoire diversity as the Shannon entropy index. Unsorted, CD4+ and CD8+ repertoires were analyzed separately, except for combined analyses in which CD4+ and CD8+ sequences were merged in silico. A clone was considered expanded if an increase in frequency of at least 2-fold after treatment relative to C1D1 was found, and a pseudocount of 0.5 was applied to clones undetected at baseline. Clones with 0 or 1 copy at C1D1 were defined as singleton clones, while clones with 2 or more copies were defined as non-singleton clones. By matching protein sequences in sorted samples from the same patient, clones expanded in unsorted samples were annotated as CD4+, CD8+ or unknown. Wilcoxon tests on paired samples were used to test diversity changes from C1D1 to C4D1. TCRdb stores this immuneACCESS table with in-frame sequences only. Part of the clones is absent; in the studies checked, under half of the shortfall reflects unresolved V genes, and no reason is known for the rest. V and J calls and clone size follow that table, whereas D and trimming were derived from the DNA. For this sample there are some 21,000 clones; 70% to 80% appear just once. The ten largest clones add up to over 20% of the sample.

The CDR3 measures 13 amino acids from cysteine to phenylalanine. This entry keeps only the CDR3 DNA: 39 bases, framed from base 1. V ends up 7 bases short and J 4 bases short, with an unmatched junction base count of 7. The germline V gene encodes CDR1 SNHLY and CDR2 FYNNEI. Overall study outcomes, separate from this receptor: Patients starting nivolumab less than 1 year after ASCT had lower diversity and were excluded from later analyses to avoid confounding by immune reconstitution. Only a single clinical trial cohort was studied, and what caused the repertoire differences, possibly disease activity or prior therapy, remained undefined. CD4+ but not CD8+ TCR diversity rose significantly by C4D1 (p=0.0027 vs p=0.16), most apparent in complete responders (p=0.02). Trial patients achieving complete response had baseline diversity similar to newly diagnosed patients, whereas partial responders and progressors had significantly lower diversity. Baseline TCR diversity was reported to be lower in newly diagnosed patients than in healthy donors, and even lower in relapsed/refractory patients.

The time point label, as the study defines it: cycle 1 day 1 (C1D1), immediately before nivolumab initiation. Every trial patient had relapsed following autologous stem cell transplantation, and prior brentuximab vedotin exposure was what differed among cohorts A, B and C. The trial cohort included 50 to 70 patients with relapsed/refractory classical Hodgkin lymphoma, and each patient had a best overall response of complete response, partial response or progressive disease. In the multi-cohort phase II CheckMate 205 trial, trial patients received single-agent nivolumab. An independent review committee assessed best overall response by applying the 2007 International Working Group response criteria. Trial PBMCs were obtained immediately prior to nivolumab initiation (C1D1) and on therapy at cycle 2 day 1 and cycle 4 day 1. Peripheral blood was collected in 8 mL Vacutainer Cell Preparation Tubes, from which PBMCs were isolated by centrifugation and then cryopreserved.

The starting material was peripheral blood mononuclear cells (PBMCs), obtained at baseline. The origin of this receptor is a human donor with classical Hodgkin lymphoma. The chain employs TRBV2 and TRBJ2-7; TRBD2 fits 7 bases in the junction. The encoded CDR3 is CASKPGGRYEQYF. The nucleotide sequence is given as TGTGCCAGCAAACCGGGAGGCCGATACGAGCAGTACTTC.